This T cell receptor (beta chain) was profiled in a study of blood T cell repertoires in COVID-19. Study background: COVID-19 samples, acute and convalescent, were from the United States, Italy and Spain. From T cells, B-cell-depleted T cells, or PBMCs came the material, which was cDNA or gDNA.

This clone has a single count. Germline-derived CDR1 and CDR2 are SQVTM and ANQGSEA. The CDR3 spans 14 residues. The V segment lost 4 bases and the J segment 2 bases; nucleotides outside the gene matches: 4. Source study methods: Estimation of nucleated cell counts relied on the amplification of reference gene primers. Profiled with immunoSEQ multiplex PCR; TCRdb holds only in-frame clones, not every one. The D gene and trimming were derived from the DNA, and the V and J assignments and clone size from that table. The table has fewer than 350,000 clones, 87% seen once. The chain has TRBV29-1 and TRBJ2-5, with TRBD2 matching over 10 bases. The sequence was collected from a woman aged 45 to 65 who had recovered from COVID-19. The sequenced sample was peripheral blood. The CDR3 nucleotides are TGCAGCGTTGGTTGGACTAGCGGACAAGAGACCCAGTACTTC. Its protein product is CSVGWTSGQETQYF.